What follows is one T cell receptor (beta chain) and its context. What it binds is not known. These data are taken from a study of cytomegalovirus exposure and HLA in healthy donors. About the study: When 350 to 500 donors were genotyped, roughly 82% of them were found to fall in the Caucasian-associated ancestry cluster.

The PCR made use of 60 Vbeta and 13 Jbeta primers. Profiled with immunoSEQ multiplex PCR; TCRdb holds only in-frame clones, not every one. The sample records about 160,000 clones, around 76% being singletons. Study-wide results and limits: HLA alleles were associated with fewer than 20,000 TCR beta sequences in a later analysis at 0.05 false discovery rate. High sensitivity and specificity were reportedly achieved when the classifier diagnosed cytomegalovirus status.

CDR3 size: 16 residues. Germline values: CDR1 MNHNY, CDR2 SVGAGI (reference sequence). Trimming took 0 bases from V and 5 from J; bases not matched to a gene: 7. This chain connects TRBV6-6 to TRBJ2-7, with 10 bases lining up with TRBD2. The origin of this receptor is a girl aged 10-17 years in good health and CMV-seropositive. The sequencing input was PBMCs. The CDR3 DNA reads TGTGCCAGCAGTTACTCATCGCTAGCGGGAGTCAACGAGCAGTACTTC. Protein sequence: CASSYSSLAGVNEQYF.